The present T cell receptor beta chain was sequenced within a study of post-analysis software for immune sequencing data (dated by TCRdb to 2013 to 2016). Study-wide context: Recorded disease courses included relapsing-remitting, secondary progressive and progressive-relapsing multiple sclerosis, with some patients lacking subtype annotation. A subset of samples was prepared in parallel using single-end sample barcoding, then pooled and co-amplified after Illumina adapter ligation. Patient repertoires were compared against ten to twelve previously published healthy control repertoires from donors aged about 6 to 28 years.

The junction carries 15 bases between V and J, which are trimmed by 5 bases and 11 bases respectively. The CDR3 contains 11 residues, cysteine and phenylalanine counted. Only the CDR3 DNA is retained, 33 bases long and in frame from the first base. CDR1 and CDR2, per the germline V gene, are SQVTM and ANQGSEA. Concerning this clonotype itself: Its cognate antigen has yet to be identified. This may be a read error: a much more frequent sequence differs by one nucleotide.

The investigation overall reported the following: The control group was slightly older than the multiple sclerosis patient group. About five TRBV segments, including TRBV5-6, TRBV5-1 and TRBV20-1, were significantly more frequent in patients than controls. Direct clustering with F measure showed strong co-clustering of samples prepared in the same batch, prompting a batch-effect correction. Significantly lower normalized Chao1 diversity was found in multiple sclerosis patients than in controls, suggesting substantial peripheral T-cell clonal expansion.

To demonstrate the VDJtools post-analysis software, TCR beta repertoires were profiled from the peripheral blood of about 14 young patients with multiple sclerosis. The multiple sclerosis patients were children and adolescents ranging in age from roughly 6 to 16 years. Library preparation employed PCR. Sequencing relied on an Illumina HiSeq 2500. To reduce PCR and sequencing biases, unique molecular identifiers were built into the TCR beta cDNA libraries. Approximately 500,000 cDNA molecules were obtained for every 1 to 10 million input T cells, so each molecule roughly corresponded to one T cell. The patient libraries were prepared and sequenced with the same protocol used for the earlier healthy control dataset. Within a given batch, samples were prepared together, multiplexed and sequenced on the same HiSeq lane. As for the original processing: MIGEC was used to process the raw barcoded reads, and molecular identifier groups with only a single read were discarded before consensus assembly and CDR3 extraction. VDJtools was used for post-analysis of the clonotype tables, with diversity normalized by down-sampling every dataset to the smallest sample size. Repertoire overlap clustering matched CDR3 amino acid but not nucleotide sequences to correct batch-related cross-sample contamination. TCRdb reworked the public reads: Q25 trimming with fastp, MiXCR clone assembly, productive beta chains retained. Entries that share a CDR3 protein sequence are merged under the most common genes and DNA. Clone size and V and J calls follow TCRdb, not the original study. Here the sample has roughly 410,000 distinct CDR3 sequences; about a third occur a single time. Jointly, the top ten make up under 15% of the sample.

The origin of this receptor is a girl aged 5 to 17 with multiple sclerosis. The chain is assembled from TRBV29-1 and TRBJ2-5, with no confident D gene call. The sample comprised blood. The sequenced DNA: TGCAGCGTTTCCTCCTACAATGAGCAGTACTTC. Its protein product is CSVSSYNEQYF.